This T cell receptor (beta chain) was identified during a study of shared T cell receptors in the human thymus. Produced via immunoSEQ multiplex PCR; TCRdb's table is partial and in-frame only. The sample shows 450,000 to 650,000 clones, roughly 74% of them seen only once. The germline V gene has CDR1 WSHSY and CDR2 SAAADI. This CDR3 has 18 amino acids. The V and J ends lost 1 base and 0 bases, in that order; junction bases with no gene match: 9. These data were likewise used in another study, on human thymus T cells. That report adds: Samples came from healthy Finnish infants during open corrective cardiac surgery. Thymus was obtained from resections taken during corrective heart surgery. Thymic as well as blood repertoires seemed to favor certain V and J genes unevenly. Unrelated individuals had highly overlapping thymic repertoires, as reported in related research.

The specimen was thymocytes. The receptor was isolated from a boy less than two years old with a congenital heart defect. V gene TRBV10-2 combines with J gene TRBJ1-5; 7 positions match TRBD1. The CDR3 loop reads CASSEWVGTAPSNQPQHF. The DNA for the CDR3 is TGCGCCAGCAGTGAGTGGGTGGGGACAGCCCCTAGCAATCAGCCCCAGCATTTT.